The 24 T cell receptor beta chains in this list originate from one sample, sequenced in a study of blood T cell repertoires in COVID-19. The table came from immunoSEQ multiplex PCR; TCRdb's copy has only in-frame clones and leaves some out. The sample shows about 220,000 clones, 86% of them seen only once. The material sequenced was PBMCs or T cells enriched from blood (not recorded which). These TCRs come from a woman between 40 and 55 years old with acute COVID-19.

The J gene is TRBJ2-5, the V gene TRBV5-1, with TRBD2 matching 15 bases. The germline V gene encodes CDR1 SGHRS and CDR2 YFSETQ. CDR3 length: 16 residues. V was pared by 2 bases and J by 2 bases, with 1 base of the junction left unmatched. The chain's CDR3 is CASSLGTSGGQETQYF. The CDR3 nucleotides read TGCGCCAGCAGCTTAGGGACTAGCGGGGGGCAAGAGACCCAGTACTTC. The full variable domain, in which reference TRBV5-1 and TRBJ2-5 provide the parts outside the CDR3, is KAGVTQTPRYLIKTRGQQVTLSCSPISGHRSVSWYQQTPGQGLQFLFEYFSETQRNKGNFPGRFSGRQFSNSRSEMNVSTLELGDSALYLCASSLGTSGGQETQYFGPGTRLLVL.

The J gene is TRBJ2-3, the V gene TRBV7-9; D not resolved. This CDR3 has 11 residues. V was clipped by 5 bases and J by 9 bases, with 9 bases between them. CDR1 SEHNR and CDR2 FQNEAQ come from the germline V gene (reference sequence). The CDR3 sequence: CASSPGPTQYF. The CDR3 nucleotides are TGTGCCAGCAGCCCAGGCCCAACGCAGTATTTT. Using reference TRBV7-9 and TRBJ2-3 for the parts outside the CDR3, the full variable domain is DTGVSQNPRHKITKRGQNVTFRCDPISEHNRLYWYRQTLGQGPEFLTYFQNEAQLEKSRLLSDRFSAERPKGSFSTLEIQRTEQGDSAMYLCASSPGPTQYFGPGTRLTVL.

V and J are TRBV24-1 and TRBJ1-3, with 8 bases fitting TRBD1. CDR1 and CDR2 (germline): KGHDR, SFDVKD. There are 22 residues in the CDR3. The V gene end was trimmed by 7 bases and the J gene end by 1 base; junction bases not matched to a gene: 26. The CDR3 coding sequence is TGTGCCACCAGGGGCCCCGCCGAGACCGGGACAGGAGCATCGGTGTCTGGAAACACCATATATTTT. It codes for CATRGPAETGTGASVSGNTIYF.

V is TRBV5-6 and J is TRBJ2-1; the D is unclear. CDR3 length equals 12 residues. CDR1 and CDR2 (germline): SGHDT, YYEEEE. V was trimmed by 4 bases and J by 4 bases, leaving 6 bases between them. The CDR3 here is CASSPSYNEQFF. The CDR3, as DNA: TGTGCCAGCAGCCCTTCTTACAATGAGCAGTTCTTC.

The rearrangement links TRBV15 to TRBJ1-2, with D maybe TRBD1 (5 bases). V lost 0 bases and J 8 bases, leaving 13 bases between the germline ends. Per germline, CDR1 LNHNV and CDR2 YYDKDF (reference sequence). This CDR3 has 14 residues. Here the CDR3 DNA reads TGTGCCACCAGCAGAGAAGGGGTGGTGCGGGGCTACACCTTC. It codes for CATSREGVVRGYTF. The full variable domain, with the rest looked up from reference TRBV15 and TRBJ1-2, is DAMVIQNPRYQVTQFGKPVTLSCSQTLNHNVMYWYQQKSSQAPKLLFHYYDKDFNNEADTPDNFQSRRPNTSFCFLDIRSPGLGDTAMYLCATSREGVVRGYTFGSGTRLTVV.

This sequence joins TRBV19 and TRBJ2-2, with D maybe TRBD2 (6 bases). The CDR3 runs to 14 residues. Germline CDR1 is LNHDA and CDR2 is SQIVND (reference sequence). Trimming pared 7 bases from V and 1 base from J, leaving 10 bases between. CDR3 amino acids: CASIRTMNTGELFF. CDR3 in DNA: TGTGCCAGTATTCGGACTATGAACACCGGGGAGCTGTTTTTT.

The rearrangement links TRBV27 to TRBJ1-2; 8 bases are shared with TRBD1. This CDR3 has 15 amino acids. Germline-derived CDR1 and CDR2 are MNHEY and SMNVEV (reference sequence). Losses at the gene ends were 5 bases for V and 3 bases for J; bases not matched to a gene: 8. The CDR3 reads CASSPWTGSDYGYTF. In DNA, the CDR3 is TGTGCCAGCAGTCCGTGGACAGGGTCTGACTATGGCTACACCTTC.

This sequence joins TRBV5-8 and TRBJ2-4; 9 nucleotides match TRBD1. Germline V gene lookup returns CDR1 SGHTS and CDR2 YDEGEE. V was clipped by 5 bases and J by 5 bases; unmatched bases: 8. This CDR3 contains 15 residues. The CDR3 coding sequence is TGTGCCAGCAGACGGCCGAGGACAGGGGAAAACATTCAGTACTTC. Its translation: CASRRPRTGENIQYF.

The J gene is TRBJ1-1, the V gene TRBV5-1; 10 nucleotides agree with TRBD1. This CDR3 contains 15 residues. J was trimmed by 1 base and V by 0 bases; bases with no gene match: 0. Germline V gives CDR1 SGHRS, CDR2 YFSETQ. The DNA for the CDR3 is TGCGCCAGCAGCTTGGGGGACAGGGGGAACACTGAAGCTTTCTTT. Translating gives CASSLGDRGNTEAFF.

This rearrangement joins TRBV6-1 to TRBJ1-1; a possible D gene is TRBD1 (5 bases). This CDR3 spans 17 amino acids. Germline values: CDR1 MNHNS, CDR2 SASEGT. Trimming removed 4 bases from V and 1 base from J, with 19 bases in between. The CDR3: CASSVAFGRDANTEAFF. CDR3 nucleotides: TGTGCCAGCAGTGTTGCCTTTGGCAGGGATGCGAACACTGAAGCTTTCTTT.

The chain uses TRBV5-1 and TRBJ1-2; 10 bases are a match to TRBD1. The CDR3 has 15 residues. The trim removed 1 base at V and 8 bases at J, leaving 8 bases unmatched. Per germline, CDR1 SGHRS and CDR2 YFSETQ. CDR3 bases: TGCGCCAGCAGCTTGAAGGGGACAGGGGTTGACGGCTACACCTTC. This codes for CASSLKGTGVDGYTF. The variable domain in full, with the rest retrieved from reference TRBV5-1 and TRBJ1-2, is KAGVTQTPRYLIKTRGQQVTLSCSPISGHRSVSWYQQTPGQGLQFLFEYFSETQRNKGNFPGRFSGRQFSNSRSEMNVSTLELGDSALYLCASSLKGTGVDGYTFGSGTRLTVV.

The rearrangement uses TRBV13 and TRBJ2-7, with 13 bases identical to TRBD2. V gave up 5 bases and J gave up 4 bases; unmatched junction bases: 8. Germline CDR1 is PRHDT and CDR2 is FYEKMQ (reference sequence). There are 16 residues in the CDR3. This CDR3 reads CASSLWTSGGGYEQYF. The CDR3, as DNA: TGTGCCAGCAGCCTATGGACTAGCGGGGGCGGTTACGAGCAGTACTTC.

This chain joins TRBV12-3 or TRBV12-4 and TRBJ2-1; 7 bases fit TRBD2. The CDR3 is made up of 13 amino acids. V was pared by 6 bases and J by 7 bases, with 6 bases of the junction left unmatched. Here the CDR3 DNA reads TGTGCCAGCAGAACCGGGGGAGGGAATGAGCAGTTCTTC. This gives the protein CASRTGGGNEQFF.

The table lists this clone with a few counts. The rearrangement links TRBV11-3 to TRBJ2-1; D is possibly TRBD1 (6 bases). In germline, CDR1 is SGHNT, CDR2 YENEEA. V was clipped by 5 bases and J by 13 bases, with 15 bases between them. CDR3 length equals 12 residues. The CDR3 sequence: CASSPRTGLQFF. In DNA form, the CDR3 reads TGTGCCAGCAGCCCCAGAACAGGGCTTCAGTTCTTC. Together with reference TRBV11-3 and TRBJ2-1, the CDR3 gives the full variable domain: EAGVVQSPRYKIIEKKQPVAFWCNPISGHNTLYWYLQNLGQGPELLIRYENEEAVDDSQLPKDRFSAERLKGVDSTLKIQPAELGDSAVYLCASSPRTGLQFFGPGTRLTVL.

The chain combines TRBV7-8 with TRBJ2-2, with D perhaps TRBD1 (6 bases). CDR1 is SGHVS and CDR2 is FQNEAQ in the germline V gene. Trimming cost V 5 bases and J 1 base, with 11 bases left between them. This CDR3 region has 15 residues. CDR3: CASSPTGGNTGELFF. CDR3 bases: TGTGCCAGCAGCCCGACAGGAGGGAACACCGGGGAGCTGTTTTTT.

This clone has only a few counts. Different DNA sequences within this sample yield the same CDR3. The chain has TRBV7-9 and TRBJ2-7; 7 nucleotides agree with TRBD1. After removal of 5 bases from V and 0 bases from J, the junction contained 4 bases not matched to a gene. The CDR3 covers 14 residues. The V gene's germline CDR1 is SEHNR and CDR2 FQNEAQ (reference sequence). The CDR3 DNA reads as TGTGCCAGCAGCCCGCGACAGGGCTCCTACGAGCAGTACTTC. Translated, it gives CASSPRQGSYEQYF.

This clone has only one observation. This chain joins TRBV6-2 or TRBV6-3 and TRBJ2-3, with 7 bases fitting TRBD1. CDR3 length: 14 residues. Germline loops: CDR1 MNHEY, CDR2 SVGEGT. The junction had 1 base not matched to a gene; V was cut back by 0 bases and J by 4 bases. The CDR3 here is CASSYSQGADTQYF. The CDR3 DNA reads as TGTGCCAGCAGTTACTCCCAGGGGGCAGATACGCAGTATTTT.

The CDR3 sequence is CASSEISGGPSDEQFF. CDR3 bases: TGTGCCAGCAGTGAGATTAGCGGGGGCCCCTCGGATGAGCAGTTCTTC. This sequence joins TRBV6-4 and TRBJ2-1, with TRBD2 matching 9 bases. V lost 3 bases, J lost 8 bases, and 11 bases stayed unmatched. This CDR3 has 16 residues. Germline V lookup: CDR1 MRHNA, CDR2 SNTAGT.

The gene calls are TRBV29-1 and TRBJ1-1; D remains unclear. Per the germline V gene, CDR1 is SQVTM and CDR2 is ANQGSEA. Between the trimmed V and J ends, which lost 1 base and 0 bases, there was a span of 6 bases. The CDR3 consists of 13 residues. The CDR3 loop reads CSVEAVMNTEAFF. In DNA, the CDR3 is TGCAGCGTTGAAGCTGTTATGAACACTGAAGCTTTCTTT.

CDR3 protein: CASSIVTSGQGARGYTF. CDR3 nucleotide sequence: TGTGCCAGTAGTATAGTAACTTCGGGACAGGGGGCGCGTGGCTACACCTTC. This chain links TRBV19 with TRBJ1-2, with TRBD1 matching over 12 bases. The trim removed 1 base at V and 7 bases at J, leaving 10 bases unmatched. The germline V gene encodes CDR1 LNHDA and CDR2 SQIVND (reference sequence). The CDR3 totals 17 residues.

The chain links TRBV7-8 to TRBJ2-1, with a possible D match to TRBD2 (6 bases). Germline CDR1 and CDR2: SGHVS and FQNEAQ. CDR3 size: 17 residues. V lost 5 bases, J lost 7 bases, and 24 bases lay in between. CDR3 bases: TGTGCCAGCAGCCCCATGTTCGTACGGGGGACTGGGAATGAGCAGTTCTTC. Its translation: CASSPMFVRGTGNEQFF.

This clone came up once. The rearrangement uses TRBV4-1 and TRBJ2-7, with D possibly matching TRBD2 (5 bases). There are 15 residues in the CDR3. V lost 0 bases, J lost 3 bases, and 12 bases lay in between. Germline V CDR1 and CDR2: MGHRA, YSYEKL. The CDR3 DNA follows: TGCGCCAGCAGCCAAGAGTTGTCGGCGGGCTACGAGCAGTACGTC. Its translation: CASSQELSAGYEQYV.

This chain joins TRBV18 and TRBJ1-1, with D possibly TRBD1 on 5 matching bases. The germline V gene has CDR1 KGHSH and CDR2 LQKENI. The CDR3 extends over 14 amino acids. The ends were cut back, 0 bases at V and 1 base at J, with 6 bases in the middle. CDR3 coding DNA: TGTGCCAGCTCACCACCCGACAGGAACACTGAAGCTTTCTTT. This codes for CASSPPDRNTEAFF. Using reference TRBV18 and TRBJ1-1 for the parts outside the CDR3, the full variable domain is NAGVMQNPRHLVRRRGQEARLRCSPMKGHSHVYWYRQLPEEGLKFMVYLQKENIIDESGMPKERFSAEFPKEGPSILRIQQVVRGDSAAYFCASSPPDRNTEAFFGQGTRLTVV.

The chain is built from TRBV29-1 and TRBJ1-1, with D maybe TRBD1 (5 bases). The V gene lost 8 bases and the J gene lost 5 bases, with 30 bases spanning the gap. Per germline, CDR1 SQVTM and CDR2 ANQGSEA. The CDR3 runs 17 residues. CDR3 residues: CSTSTLSGLSLKTEAFF. CDR3 sequence (DNA): TGCAGCACATCCACTTTGTCAGGGCTGAGCCTTAAGACTGAAGCTTTCTTT.